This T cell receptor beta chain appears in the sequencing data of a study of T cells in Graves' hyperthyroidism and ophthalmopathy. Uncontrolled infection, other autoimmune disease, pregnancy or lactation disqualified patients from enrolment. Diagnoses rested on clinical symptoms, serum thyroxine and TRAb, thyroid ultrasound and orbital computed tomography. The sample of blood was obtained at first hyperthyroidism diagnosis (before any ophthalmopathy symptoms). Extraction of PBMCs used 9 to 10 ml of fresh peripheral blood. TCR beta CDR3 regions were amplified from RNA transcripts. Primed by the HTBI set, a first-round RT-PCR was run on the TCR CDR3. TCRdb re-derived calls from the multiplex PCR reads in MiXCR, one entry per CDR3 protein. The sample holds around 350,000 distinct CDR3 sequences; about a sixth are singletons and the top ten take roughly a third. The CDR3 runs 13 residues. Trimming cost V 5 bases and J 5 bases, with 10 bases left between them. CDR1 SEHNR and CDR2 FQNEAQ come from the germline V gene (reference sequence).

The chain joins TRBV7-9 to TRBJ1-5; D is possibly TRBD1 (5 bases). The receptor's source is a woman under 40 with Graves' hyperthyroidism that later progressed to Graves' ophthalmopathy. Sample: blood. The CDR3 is CASSRTTDQPQHF. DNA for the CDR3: TGTGCCAGCAGCCGGACGACAGATCAGCCCCAGCATTTT.